This TCR beta chain was profiled in a study of radiation and T cells in renal cell carcinoma. Study details: Nephrectomy followed 15 Gy stereotactic body radiation by 4 weeks. Study-wide points: No pretreatment tumor biopsies were available for baseline clonotypes.

Noted time point: baseline pretreatment blood. Treatment in this sample: 15 Gy SBRT to primary tumor, nephrectomy 4 weeks later. Radiation-treated patients gave blood at baseline, week 2 and week 4. The tumor was a clear cell renal cell carcinoma. The germline V gene encodes CDR1 LNHDA and CDR2 SQIVND (reference sequence). Unmatched junction bases numbered 7, after V lost 2 bases and J lost 2 bases. The CDR3 sequence is 18 residues long. With respect to this clone: Its antigen is not known.

The table came from immunoSEQ multiplex PCR; TCRdb's copy has only in-frame clones and leaves some out. The sample holds about 59,000 clones; over 70% are singletons and the top ten take about 7.3%. This TCR derives from a man aged 60-69 years with renal cell carcinoma. The J gene is TRBJ2-1, the V gene TRBV19; 12 nucleotides line up with TRBD2. The material sequenced was blood, taken from a patient whose treatment included radiotherapy and nephrectomy. The CDR3, as DNA: TGTGCCAGTAGTATATCTAGCGGGAGGGCCTGGGCCTACAATGAGCAGTTCTTC. It codes for CASSISSGRAWAYNEQFF.